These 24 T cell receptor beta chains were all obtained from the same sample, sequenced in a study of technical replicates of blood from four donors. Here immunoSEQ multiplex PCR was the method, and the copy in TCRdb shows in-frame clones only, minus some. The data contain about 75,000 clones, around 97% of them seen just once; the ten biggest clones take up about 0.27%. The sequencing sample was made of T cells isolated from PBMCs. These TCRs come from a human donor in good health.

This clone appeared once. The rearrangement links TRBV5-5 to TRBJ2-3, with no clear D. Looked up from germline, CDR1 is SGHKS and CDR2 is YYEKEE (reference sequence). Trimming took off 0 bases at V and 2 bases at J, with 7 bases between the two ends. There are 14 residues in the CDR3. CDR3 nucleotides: TGTGCCAGCAGCTTGGTCGGTGCCACAGATACGCAGTATTTT. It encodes CASSLVGATDTQYF.

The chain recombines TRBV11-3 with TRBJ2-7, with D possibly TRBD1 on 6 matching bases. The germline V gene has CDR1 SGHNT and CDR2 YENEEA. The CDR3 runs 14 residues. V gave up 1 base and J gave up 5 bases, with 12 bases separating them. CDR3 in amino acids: CASSLVAGADEQYF. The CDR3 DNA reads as TGTGCCAGCAGCTTAGTAGCAGGGGCGGACGAGCAGTACTTC.

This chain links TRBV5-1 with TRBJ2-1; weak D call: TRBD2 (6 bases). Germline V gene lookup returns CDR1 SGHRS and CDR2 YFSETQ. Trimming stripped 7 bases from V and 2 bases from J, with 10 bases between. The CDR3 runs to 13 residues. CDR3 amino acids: CASGASAYNEQFF. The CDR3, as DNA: TGCGCCAGCGGTGCTAGCGCCTACAATGAGCAGTTCTTC.

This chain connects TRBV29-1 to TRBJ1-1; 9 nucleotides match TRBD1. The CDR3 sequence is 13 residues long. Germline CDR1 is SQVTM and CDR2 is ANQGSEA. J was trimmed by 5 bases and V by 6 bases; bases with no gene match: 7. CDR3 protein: CSVEQGAVTEAFF. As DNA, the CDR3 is TGCAGCGTCGAACAGGGGGCCGTAACTGAAGCTTTCTTT.

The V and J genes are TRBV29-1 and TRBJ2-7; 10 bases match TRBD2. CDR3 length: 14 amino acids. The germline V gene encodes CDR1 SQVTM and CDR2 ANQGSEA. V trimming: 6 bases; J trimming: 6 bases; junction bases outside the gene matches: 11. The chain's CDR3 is CSVDLTSGQGEQYF. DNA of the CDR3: TGCAGCGTGGATCTGACTAGCGGGCAAGGCGAGCAGTACTTC.

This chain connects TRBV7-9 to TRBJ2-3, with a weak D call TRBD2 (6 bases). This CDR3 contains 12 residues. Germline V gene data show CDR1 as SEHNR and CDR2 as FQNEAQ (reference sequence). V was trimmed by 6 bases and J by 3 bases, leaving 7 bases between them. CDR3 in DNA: TGTGCCAGCAGGCGGGAAACAGATACGCAGTATTTT. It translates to CASRRETDTQYF.

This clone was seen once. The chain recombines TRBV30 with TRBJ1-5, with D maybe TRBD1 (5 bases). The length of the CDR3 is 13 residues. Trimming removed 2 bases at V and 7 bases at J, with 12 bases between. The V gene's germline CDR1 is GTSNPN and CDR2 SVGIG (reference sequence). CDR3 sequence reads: CAWSKGRDQPQHF. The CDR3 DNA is TGTGCCTGGAGTAAAGGGAGGGACCAGCCCCAGCATTTT.

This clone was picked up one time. The CDR3 nucleotides read TGTGCCAGCAGTCCCCTGGGGACTAGCGGGCTAGAGCAGTACTTC. Translating it yields CASSPLGTSGLEQYF. The chain joins TRBV27 to TRBJ2-7; 12 nucleotides agree with TRBD2. This CDR3 is built from 15 residues. The ends lost 5 bases at V and 7 bases at J; junction bases unmatched: 9. Per germline, CDR1 MNHEY and CDR2 SMNVEV (reference sequence).

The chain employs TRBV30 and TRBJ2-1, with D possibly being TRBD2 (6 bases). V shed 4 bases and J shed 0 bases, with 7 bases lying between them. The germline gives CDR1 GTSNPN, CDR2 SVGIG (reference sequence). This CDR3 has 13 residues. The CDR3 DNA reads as TGTGCCTGGATCGGGAGCTCCTACAATGAGCAGTTCTTC. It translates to CAWIGSSYNEQFF.

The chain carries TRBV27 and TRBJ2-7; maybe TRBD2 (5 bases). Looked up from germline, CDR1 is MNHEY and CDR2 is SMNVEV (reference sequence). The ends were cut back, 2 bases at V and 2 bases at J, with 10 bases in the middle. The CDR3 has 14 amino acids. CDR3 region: CASSLGSGTYEQYF. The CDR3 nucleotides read TGTGCCAGCAGTTTAGGGTCGGGGACCTACGAGCAGTACTTC.

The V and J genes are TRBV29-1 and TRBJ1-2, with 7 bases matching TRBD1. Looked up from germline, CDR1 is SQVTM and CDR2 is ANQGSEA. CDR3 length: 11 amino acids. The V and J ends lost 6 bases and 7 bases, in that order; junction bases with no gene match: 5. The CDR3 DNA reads TGCAGCGTCTTTGACAGGGCTGGCTACACCTTC. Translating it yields CSVFDRAGYTF.

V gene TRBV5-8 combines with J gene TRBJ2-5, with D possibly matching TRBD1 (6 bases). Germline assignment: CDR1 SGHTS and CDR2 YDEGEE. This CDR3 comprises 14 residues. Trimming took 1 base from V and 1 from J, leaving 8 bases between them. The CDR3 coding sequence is TGTGCCAGCAGCTTGCTACAGGGCCAAGAGACCCAGTACTTC. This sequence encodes CASSLLQGQETQYF.

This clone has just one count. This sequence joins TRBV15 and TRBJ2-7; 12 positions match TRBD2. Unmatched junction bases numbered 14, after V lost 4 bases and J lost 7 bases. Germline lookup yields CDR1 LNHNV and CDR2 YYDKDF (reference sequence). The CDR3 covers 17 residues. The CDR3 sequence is CATSTLLAGGPLGEQYF. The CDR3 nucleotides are TGTGCCACCAGCACCCTTCTAGCGGGAGGGCCTTTGGGAGAGCAGTACTTC. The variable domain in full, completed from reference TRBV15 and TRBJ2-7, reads DAMVIQNPRYQVTQFGKPVTLSCSQTLNHNVMYWYQQKSSQAPKLLFHYYDKDFNNEADTPDNFQSRRPNTSFCFLDIRSPGLGDTAMYLCATSTLLAGGPLGEQYFGPGTRLTVT.

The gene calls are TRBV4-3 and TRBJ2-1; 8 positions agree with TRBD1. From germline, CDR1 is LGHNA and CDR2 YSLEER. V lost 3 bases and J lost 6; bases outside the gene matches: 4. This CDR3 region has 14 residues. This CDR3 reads CASSQPTGANEQFF. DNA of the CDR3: TGCGCCAGCAGCCAGCCGACAGGGGCCAATGAGCAGTTCTTC.

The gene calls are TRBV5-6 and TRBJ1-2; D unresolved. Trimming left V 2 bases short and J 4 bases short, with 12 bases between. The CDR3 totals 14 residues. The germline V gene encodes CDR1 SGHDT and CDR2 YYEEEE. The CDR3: CASSFPPNGYGYTF. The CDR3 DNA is TGTGCCAGCAGCTTTCCCCCGAACGGCTATGGCTACACCTTC. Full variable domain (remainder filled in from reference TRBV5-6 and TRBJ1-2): DAGVTQSPTHLIKTRGQQVTLRCSPKSGHDTVSWYQQALGQGPQFIFQYYEEEERQRGNFPDRFSGHQFPNYSSELNVNALLLGDSALYLCASSFPPNGYGYTFGSGTRLTVV.

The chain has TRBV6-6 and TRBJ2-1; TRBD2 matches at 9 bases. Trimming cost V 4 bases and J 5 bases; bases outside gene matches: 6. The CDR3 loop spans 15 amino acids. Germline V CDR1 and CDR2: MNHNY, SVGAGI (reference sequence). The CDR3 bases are TGTGCCAGCAGTTCCCTGACTAGCGGCAACAATGAGCAGTTCTTC. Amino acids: CASSSLTSGNNEQFF.

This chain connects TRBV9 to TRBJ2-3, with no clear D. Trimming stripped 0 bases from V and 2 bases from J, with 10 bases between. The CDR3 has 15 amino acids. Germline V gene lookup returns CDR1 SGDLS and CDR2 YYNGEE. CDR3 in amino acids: CASSVEKLNTDTQYF. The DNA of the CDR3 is TGTGCCAGCAGCGTAGAGAAGCTGAACACAGATACGCAGTATTTT.

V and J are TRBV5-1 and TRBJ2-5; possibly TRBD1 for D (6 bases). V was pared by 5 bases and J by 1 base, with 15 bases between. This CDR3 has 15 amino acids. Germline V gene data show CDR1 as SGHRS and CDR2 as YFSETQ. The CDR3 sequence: CASRPVGQTQETQYF. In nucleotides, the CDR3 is TGCGCCAGCAGGCCTGTAGGACAGACCCAAGAGACCCAGTACTTC.

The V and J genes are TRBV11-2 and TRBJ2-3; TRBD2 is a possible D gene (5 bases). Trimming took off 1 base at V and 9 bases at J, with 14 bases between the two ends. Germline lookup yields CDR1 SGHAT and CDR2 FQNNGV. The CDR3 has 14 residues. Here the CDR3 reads CASSLGGLSNTQYF. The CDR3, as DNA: TGTGCCAGCAGCTTAGGTGGACTCTCCAACACGCAGTATTTT.

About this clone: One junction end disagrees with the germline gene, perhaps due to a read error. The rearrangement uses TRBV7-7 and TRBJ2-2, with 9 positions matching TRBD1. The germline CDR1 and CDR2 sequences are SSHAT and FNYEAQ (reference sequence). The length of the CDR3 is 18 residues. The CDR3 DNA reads TGTGCTAGCAGCTTATACCTCTTGGGACAGGGTTTTCCCGGGGAGCTGTTTTTT. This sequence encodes CASSLYLLGQGFPGELFF. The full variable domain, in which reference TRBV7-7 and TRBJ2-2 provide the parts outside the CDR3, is GAGVSQSPRYKVTKRGQDVTLRCDPISSHATLYWYQQALGQGPEFLTYFNYEAQPDKSGLPSDRFSAERPEGSISTLTIQRTEQRDSAMYRCASSLYLLGQGFPGELFFGEGSRLTVL.

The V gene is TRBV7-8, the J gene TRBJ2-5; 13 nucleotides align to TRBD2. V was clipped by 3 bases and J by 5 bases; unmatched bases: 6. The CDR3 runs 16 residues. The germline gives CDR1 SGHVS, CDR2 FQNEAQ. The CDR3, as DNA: TGTGCCAGCAGCTTGGGACTAGCGGGACCTAGGGAGACCCAGTACTTC. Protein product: CASSLGLAGPRETQYF.

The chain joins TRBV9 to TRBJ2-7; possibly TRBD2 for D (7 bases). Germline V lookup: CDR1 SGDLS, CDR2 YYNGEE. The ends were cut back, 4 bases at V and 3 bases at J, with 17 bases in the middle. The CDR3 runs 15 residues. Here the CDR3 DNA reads TGTGCCAGCAGCCCTACCGGGGGGCAATACTACGAGCAGTACTTC. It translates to CASSPTGGQYYEQYF.

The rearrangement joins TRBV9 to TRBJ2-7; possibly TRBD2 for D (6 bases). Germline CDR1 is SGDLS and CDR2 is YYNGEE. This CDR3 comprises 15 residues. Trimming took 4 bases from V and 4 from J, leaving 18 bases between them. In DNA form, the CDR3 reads TGTGCCAGCAGCCCCAGAGGGCGGGAATTATACGAGCAGTACTTC. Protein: CASSPRGRELYEQYF.

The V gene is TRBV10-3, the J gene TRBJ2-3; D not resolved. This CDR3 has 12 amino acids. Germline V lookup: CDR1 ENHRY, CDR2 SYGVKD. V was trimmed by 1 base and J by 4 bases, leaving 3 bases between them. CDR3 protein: CAISEFSDTQYF. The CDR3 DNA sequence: TGTGCCATCAGTGAGTTCTCAGATACGCAGTATTTT.